This record looks at one T cell receptor beta chain sequence and its context. Its target antigen remains unknown. The record has no base qualities; no much larger clone is one base away. Trimming costs V 0 bases and J 1 base, and their ends lie 12 bases apart. Reading the germline V gene gives CDR1 SGHAT and CDR2 FQNNGV. Inclusive of the bounding cysteine and phenylalanine, the CDR3 is 16 residues long. Of the read, only the CDR3 DNA is kept; its 48 bases are in frame from base 1. This sample is part of a study of response to subunit inactivated influenza vaccine listed by TCRdb under 2018. Regarding the study in general: The study used deep quantitative T cell receptor repertoire profiling to track responses to a trivalent subunit inactivated influenza vaccine.

On the study overall, not on this receptor specifically: The authors suggested that each seasonal influenza vaccination may recruit only a limited number of new T cells.

Library preparation employed RT-PCR. The instrument given in TCRdb is Illumina HiSeq 2500. TCRdb redid the processing of the public reads, applying fastp at Q25 and MiXCR, and retained in-frame beta chains. When rows share a CDR3 protein, they turn into one entry using the most common DNA and genes. Counted in this sample were about 480,000 distinct CDR3 sequences; roughly 11% of them appeared once. In total, the top ten clones hold approximately 12% of the sample. The time point label here, explained by the study, means: approximately 40 days after influenza vaccine administration. Sample: PBMCs from blood, taken 45 days after vaccination. The chain couples TRBV11-2 to TRBJ1-1; the D gene is not confidently resolved. This sequence originates from a man aged 45-65 years who received an inactivated influenza vaccine. Donor details come from another sample of the same person, matched by shared clones. The CDR3 sequence is CASSLDFGWANTEAFF. In nucleotide form, the sequence is TGTGCCAGCAGCTTAGATTTTGGTTGGGCGAACACTGAAGCTTTCTTT. Full variable domain (CDR3 extended with the reference TRBV11-2 and TRBJ1-1 proteins): EAGVAQSPRYKIIEKRQSVAFWCNPISGHATLYWYQQILGQGPKLLIQFQNNGVVDDSQLPKDRFSAERLKGVDSTLKIQPAKLEDSAVYLCASSLDFGWANTEAFFGQGTRLTVV.